This T cell receptor beta chain is from a study of T cells in Graves' hyperthyroidism and ophthalmopathy. The germline V gene has CDR1 DFQATT and CDR2 SNEGSKA (reference sequence). CDR3 length: 15 residues. J lost 5 bases, V lost 3 bases, and 11 bases had no gene match. Overall study results and limits: Ophthalmopathy was predicted by the model a median of around 5.9 months ahead of onset.

With regard to this clonotype: Its antigen is unidentified.

There were TCR beta CDR3 regions amplified from RNA transcripts. First-round RT-PCR with HTBI primers amplified the TCR CDR3 region. TCRdb ran MiXCR on the multiplex PCR reads and lists one entry per CDR3 protein. The sample has around 420,000 distinct CDR3 sequences; about 15% are singletons. Hyperthyroidism of Graves' type that showed no ophthalmopathy progression within 18 months was stable. Patients showing uncontrolled infection, other autoimmune disease, pregnancy or lactation were ineligible. Around 9.9 ml of fresh peripheral blood supplied the PBMCs. Material: blood. This sequence originates from a woman in her late teens or twenties with Graves' hyperthyroidism. The chain combines TRBV20-1 with TRBJ2-5; TRBD2 matches 8 bases. The CDR3 nucleotides read TGCAGTGCTAGCCCTACTAGCGGTTTGTGGGAGACCCAGTACTTC. Amino acid sequence: CSASPTSGLWETQYF.